The 14 T cell receptor beta chains in this list originate from one sample, sequenced in a study of blood T cell repertoires in COVID-19. Sequencing used immunoSEQ multiplex PCR; TCRdb keeps in-frame clones, though not all of them. The data show approximately 70,000 clones, around nine tenths seen once. Sequencing was done on a sample of peripheral blood. The receptors come from a middle-aged man with COVID-19, enrolled during active disease.

This chain joins TRBV7-9 and TRBJ2-1; weak D call: TRBD2 (5 bases). The CDR3 consists of 16 residues. V lost 2 bases, J lost 0 bases, and 11 bases lay in between. In germline, CDR1 is SEHNR, CDR2 FQNEAQ (reference sequence). The CDR3 reads CASSLREFGSYNEQFF. For the CDR3, the DNA is TGTGCCAGCAGCTTAAGGGAGTTCGGCTCCTACAATGAGCAGTTCTTC.

V usage is TRBV5-1 and J usage is TRBJ2-2, with 7 bases lining up with TRBD1. Looked up from germline, CDR1 is SGHRS and CDR2 is YFSETQ. This CDR3 has 16 amino acids. Losses at the gene ends were 4 bases for V and 2 bases for J; bases not matched to a gene: 8. This CDR3 reads CASSSTGTANTGELFF. The CDR3 nucleotides are TGCGCCAGCAGCAGCACCGGGACAGCTAACACCGGGGAGCTGTTTTTT.

This clone was detected only once. The CDR3 protein is CAWSGQNMNTEAFF. The CDR3 coding sequence is TGTGCCTGGAGTGGGCAGAACATGAACACTGAAGCTTTCTTT. V and J are TRBV30 and TRBJ1-1; D ambiguous. The CDR3 has 14 residues. Germline lookup yields CDR1 GTSNPN and CDR2 SVGIG (reference sequence). The ends were cut back, 1 base at V and 0 bases at J, with 9 bases in the middle.

This clone is a singleton in its sample. The chain recombines TRBV20-1 with TRBJ2-3, with TRBD2 as a possible D gene (7 bases). Germline V gene lookup returns CDR1 DFQATT and CDR2 SNEGSKA (reference sequence). Trimming pared 3 bases from V and 0 bases from J, leaving 25 bases between. This CDR3 has 19 amino acids. Here the CDR3 DNA reads TGCAGTGCTAGTGGTGGGCGGGGGCCCGCCGGTGAGAGCACAGATACGCAGTATTTT. Translated: CSASGGRGPAGESTDTQYF.

The chain joins TRBV24-1 to TRBJ2-3; TRBD2 matches 7 bases. This CDR3 contains 15 residues. J gave up 2 bases and V 3 bases, and 4 bases lay outside the gene matches. The V gene's germline CDR1 is KGHDR and CDR2 SFDVKD. As DNA, the CDR3 is TGTGCCACCAGTGATAAGCGGGGACTCACAGATACGCAGTATTTT. Its translation: CATSDKRGLTDTQYF.

The chain joins TRBV5-1 to TRBJ1-1; a weak D match, TRBD1 (6 bases). The CDR3 has 15 residues. Trimming pared 3 bases from V and 0 bases from J, leaving 12 bases between. Looked up from germline, CDR1 is SGHRS and CDR2 is YFSETQ. The CDR3 loop is CASSYSTGMNTEAFF. CDR3 nucleotides: TGCGCCAGCAGCTACTCCACAGGGATGAACACTGAAGCTTTCTTT.

The chain links TRBV13 to TRBJ2-3; TRBD2 is a possible D gene (7 bases). The CDR3 is made up of 16 amino acids. V lost 0 bases and J lost 9, with 19 bases in between. The germline CDR1 and CDR2 sequences are PRHDT and FYEKMQ (reference sequence). The CDR3 DNA sequence: TGTGCCAGCAGCTTAGGCCCCACGGGGGGCCTAGGGACGCAGTATTTT. This gives the protein CASSLGPTGGLGTQYF. Based on the CDR3 plus reference TRBV13 and TRBJ2-3, the full variable domain is AAGVIQSPRHLIKEKRETATLKCYPIPRHDTVYWYQQGPGQDPQFLISFYEKMQSDKGSIPDRFSAQQFSDYHSELNMSSLELGDSALYFCASSLGPTGGLGTQYFGPGTRLTVL.

In its sample, this clone was seen once. The genes are TRBV19 and TRBJ1-6; D might be TRBD1 (5 bases). Per germline, CDR1 LNHDA and CDR2 SQIVND (reference sequence). Deletions cut 4 bases from V and 4 bases from J, with 8 bases between. This CDR3 spans 14 amino acids. The CDR3 is CASSSQGYNSPLHF. CDR3 DNA: TGTGCCAGTAGTAGCCAGGGTTATAATTCACCCCTCCACTTT. Together with reference TRBV19 and TRBJ1-6, the CDR3 gives the full variable domain: DGGITQSPKYLFRKEGQNVTLSCEQNLNHDAMYWYRQDPGQGLRLIYYSQIVNDFQKGDIAEGYSVSREKKESFPLTVTSAQKNPTAFYLCASSSQGYNSPLHFGNGTRLTVT.

The chain links TRBV4-2 to TRBJ1-2; TRBD1 matches 7 bases. In germline, CDR1 is LGHNA, CDR2 YNFKEQ. This CDR3 has 18 amino acids. The V segment lost 1 base and the J segment 0 bases; nucleotides outside the gene matches: 11. The CDR3 DNA reads as TGTGCCAGCAGCCAAGCCCTGCCCCAACAGGGGTCTAACTATGGCTACACCTTC. Amino acids: CASSQALPQQGSNYGYTF.

This clone was counted once. V usage is TRBV5-4 and J usage is TRBJ2-5; D uncertain. Between the trimmed V and J ends, which lost 4 bases and 4 bases, there was a span of 11 bases. This CDR3 has 13 residues. Per germline, CDR1 SGHNT and CDR2 YYREEE (reference sequence). For the CDR3, the DNA is TGTGCCAGCAGCGCTGCCAGGCGAGAGACCCAGTACTTC. Translation gives CASSAARRETQYF.

The chain couples TRBV3-1 (or the pseudogene TRBV3-2) to TRBJ2-7; 8 bases are shared with TRBD2. This CDR3 has 16 amino acids. Germline V gene sequence: CDR1 LGHDT, CDR2 YNNKEL (reference sequence). Trimming removed 1 base from V and 1 base from J; junction bases left unmatched: 6. The CDR3 spells CASSQGVAGISYEQYF. DNA of the CDR3: TGTGCCAGCAGCCAAGGGGTAGCGGGGATTTCCTACGAGCAGTACTTC.

The chain carries TRBV4-1 and TRBJ2-4, with TRBD1 identical over 8 bases. V dropped 4 bases and J dropped 0; count of bases not matched to a gene: 5. Germline CDR1 reads MGHRA; CDR2 reads YSYEKL. This CDR3 comprises 16 residues. The CDR3 sequence: CASSPKQGGAKNIQYF. The CDR3 DNA follows: TGCGCCAGCAGCCCGAAACAGGGGGGAGCCAAAAACATTCAGTACTTC.

The J gene is TRBJ2-3, the V gene TRBV19, with D uncertain. The germline CDR1 and CDR2 sequences are LNHDA and SQIVND (reference sequence). There are 11 residues in the CDR3. V lost 11 bases and J 0 bases, leaving 6 bases between the germline ends. The CDR3 loop reads CAVSSTDTQYF. The CDR3 coding sequence is TGTGCCGTATCTAGCACAGATACGCAGTATTTT.

The J gene is TRBJ2-3, the V gene TRBV5-1; 8 bases are shared with TRBD1. Trimming removed 1 base from V and 6 bases from J; junction bases left unmatched: 4. Germline V gene lookup returns CDR1 SGHRS and CDR2 YFSETQ. The CDR3 loop spans 14 amino acids. The DNA of the CDR3 is TGCGCCAGCAGCTTGCGACAGGGGTTGGATACGCAGTATTTT. It encodes CASSLRQGLDTQYF.